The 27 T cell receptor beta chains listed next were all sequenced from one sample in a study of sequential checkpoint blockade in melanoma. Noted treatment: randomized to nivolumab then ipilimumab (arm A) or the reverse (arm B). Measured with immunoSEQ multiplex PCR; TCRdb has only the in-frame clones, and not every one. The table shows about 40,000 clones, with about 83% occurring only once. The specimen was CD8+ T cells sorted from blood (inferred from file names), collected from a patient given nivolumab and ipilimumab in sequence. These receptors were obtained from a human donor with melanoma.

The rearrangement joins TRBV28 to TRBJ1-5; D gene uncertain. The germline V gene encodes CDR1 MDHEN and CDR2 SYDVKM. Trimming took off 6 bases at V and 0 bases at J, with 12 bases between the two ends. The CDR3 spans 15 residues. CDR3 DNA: TGTGCCAGCAGAATTCAGGCGTATAGCAATCAGCCCCAGCATTTT. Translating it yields CASRIQAYSNQPQHF.

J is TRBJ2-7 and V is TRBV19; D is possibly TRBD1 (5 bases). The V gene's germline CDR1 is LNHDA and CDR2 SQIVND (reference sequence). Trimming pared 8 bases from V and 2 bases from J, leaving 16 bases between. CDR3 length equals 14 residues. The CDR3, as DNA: TGTGCCAGTGGTCGCAGGGCAGGCACCTACGAGCAGTACTTC. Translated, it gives CASGRRAGTYEQYF.

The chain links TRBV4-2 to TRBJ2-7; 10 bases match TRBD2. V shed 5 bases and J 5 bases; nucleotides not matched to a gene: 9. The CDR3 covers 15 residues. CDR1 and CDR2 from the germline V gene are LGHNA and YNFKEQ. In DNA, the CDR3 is TGTGCCAGCAGCGAAAATCCAAGCGGGGGGGACGAGCAGTACTTC. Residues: CASSENPSGGDEQYF.

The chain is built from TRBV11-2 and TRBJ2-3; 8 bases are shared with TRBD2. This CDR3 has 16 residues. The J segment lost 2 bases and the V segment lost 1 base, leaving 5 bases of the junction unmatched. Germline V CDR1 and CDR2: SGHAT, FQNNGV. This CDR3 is CASSLAGGGYTDTQYF. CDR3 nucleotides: TGTGCCAGCAGCTTAGCGGGCGGGGGGTACACAGATACGCAGTATTTT.

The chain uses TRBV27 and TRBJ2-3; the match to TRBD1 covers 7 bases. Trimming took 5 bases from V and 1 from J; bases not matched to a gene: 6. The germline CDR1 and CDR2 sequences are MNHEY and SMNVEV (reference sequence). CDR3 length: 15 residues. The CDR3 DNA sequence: TGTGCCAGCAGTACTCGACAGGGAGGCACAGATACGCAGTATTTT. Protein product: CASSTRQGGTDTQYF.

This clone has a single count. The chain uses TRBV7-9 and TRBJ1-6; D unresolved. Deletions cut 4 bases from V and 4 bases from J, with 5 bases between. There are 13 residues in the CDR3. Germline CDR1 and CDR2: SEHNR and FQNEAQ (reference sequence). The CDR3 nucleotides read TGTGCCAGCAGCTCCAGGTATAATTCACCCCTCCACTTT. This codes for CASSSRYNSPLHF. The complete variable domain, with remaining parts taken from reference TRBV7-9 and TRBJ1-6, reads DTGVSQNPRHKITKRGQNVTFRCDPISEHNRLYWYRQTLGQGPEFLTYFQNEAQLEKSRLLSDRFSAERPKGSFSTLEIQRTEQGDSAMYLCASSSRYNSPLHFGNGTRLTVT.

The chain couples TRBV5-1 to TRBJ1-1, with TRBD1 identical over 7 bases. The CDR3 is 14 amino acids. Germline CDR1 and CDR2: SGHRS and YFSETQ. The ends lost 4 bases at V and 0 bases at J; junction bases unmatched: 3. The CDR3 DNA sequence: TGCGCCAGCAGCCTGACAGGGCTGAACACTGAAGCTTTCTTT. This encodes CASSLTGLNTEAFF.

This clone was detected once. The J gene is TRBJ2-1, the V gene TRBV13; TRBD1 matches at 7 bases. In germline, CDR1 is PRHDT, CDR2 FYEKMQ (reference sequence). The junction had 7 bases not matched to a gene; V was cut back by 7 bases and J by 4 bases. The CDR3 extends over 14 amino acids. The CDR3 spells CASTSGTDYNEQFF. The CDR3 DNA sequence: TGTGCCAGCACCTCCGGGACAGATTACAATGAGCAGTTCTTC.

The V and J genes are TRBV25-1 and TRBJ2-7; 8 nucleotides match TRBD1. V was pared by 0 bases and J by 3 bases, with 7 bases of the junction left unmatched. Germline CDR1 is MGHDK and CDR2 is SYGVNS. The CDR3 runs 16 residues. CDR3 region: CASSEYILGQVYEQYF. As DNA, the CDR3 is TGTGCCAGCAGTGAATATATTTTGGGACAGGTCTACGAGCAGTACTTC.

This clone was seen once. The CDR3 sequence: CASLKRVLTGELFF. DNA for the CDR3: TGTGCCAGCTTGAAGCGGGTTCTCACCGGGGAGCTGTTTTTT. The chain links TRBV27 to TRBJ2-2; tentative D call: TRBD2 (6 bases). CDR1 and CDR2 from the germline V gene are MNHEY and SMNVEV (reference sequence). The CDR3 has 14 amino acids. Trimming stripped 8 bases from V and 4 bases from J, with 14 bases between.

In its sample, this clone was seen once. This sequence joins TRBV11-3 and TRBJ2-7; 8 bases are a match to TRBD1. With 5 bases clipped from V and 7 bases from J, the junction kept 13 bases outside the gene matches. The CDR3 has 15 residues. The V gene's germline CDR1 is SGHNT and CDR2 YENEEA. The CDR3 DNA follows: TGTGCCAGCAGCGAAACCAGGGGGCCCTATTCGGAGCAGTACTTC. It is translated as CASSETRGPYSEQYF.

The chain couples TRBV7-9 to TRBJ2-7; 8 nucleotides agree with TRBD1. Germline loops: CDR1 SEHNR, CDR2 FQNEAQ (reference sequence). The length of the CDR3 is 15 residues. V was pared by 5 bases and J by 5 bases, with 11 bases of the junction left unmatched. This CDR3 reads CASSAVDRGSDEQYF. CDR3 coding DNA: TGTGCCAGCAGCGCGGTCGACAGGGGTTCTGACGAGCAGTACTTC.

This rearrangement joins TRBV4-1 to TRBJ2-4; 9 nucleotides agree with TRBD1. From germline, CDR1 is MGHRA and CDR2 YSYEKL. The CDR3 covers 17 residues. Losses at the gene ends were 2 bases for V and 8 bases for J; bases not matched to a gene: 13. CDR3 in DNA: TGCGCCAGCAGCCAACCTATCGCCGGGACAGGGTTCCACATTCAGTACTTC. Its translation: CASSQPIAGTGFHIQYF.

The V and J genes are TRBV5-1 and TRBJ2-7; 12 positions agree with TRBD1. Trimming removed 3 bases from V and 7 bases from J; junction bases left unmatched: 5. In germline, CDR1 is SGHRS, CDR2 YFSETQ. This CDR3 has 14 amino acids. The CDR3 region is CASSSGTGGEEQYF. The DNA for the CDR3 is TGCGCCAGCAGCTCGGGGACAGGGGGCGAAGAGCAGTACTTC.

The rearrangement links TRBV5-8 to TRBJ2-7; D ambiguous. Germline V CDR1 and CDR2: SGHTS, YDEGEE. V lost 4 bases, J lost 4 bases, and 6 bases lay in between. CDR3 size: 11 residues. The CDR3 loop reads CASSPPYEQYF. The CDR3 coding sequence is TGTGCCAGCAGCCCCCCGTACGAGCAGTACTTC.

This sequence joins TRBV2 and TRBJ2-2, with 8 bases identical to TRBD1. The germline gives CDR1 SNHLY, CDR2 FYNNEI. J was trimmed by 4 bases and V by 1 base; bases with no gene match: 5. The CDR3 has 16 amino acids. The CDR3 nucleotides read TGTGCCAGCAGTGAAGTCCCAGGGGGCCTCACCGGGGAGCTGTTTTTT. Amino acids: CASSEVPGGLTGELFF.

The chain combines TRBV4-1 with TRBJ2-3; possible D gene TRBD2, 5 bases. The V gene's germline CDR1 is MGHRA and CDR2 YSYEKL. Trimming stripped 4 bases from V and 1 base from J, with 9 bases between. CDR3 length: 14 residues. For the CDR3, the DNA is TGCGCCAGCAGCCGCGGGCCGGGCACAGATACGCAGTATTTT. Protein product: CASSRGPGTDTQYF.

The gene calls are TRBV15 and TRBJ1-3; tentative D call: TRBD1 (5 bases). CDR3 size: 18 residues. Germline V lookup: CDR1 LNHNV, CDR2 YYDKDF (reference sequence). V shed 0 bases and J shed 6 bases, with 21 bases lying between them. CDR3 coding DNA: TGTGCCACCAGCAGAGACAAAAACCAGGGTTTGGAAGAAAACACCATATATTTT. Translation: CATSRDKNQGLEENTIYF.

The DNA for the CDR3 is TGCGCCAGCAGCTTCAGTCCGGGACAGGGCAGAGGAGGCTACACCTTC. As protein: CASSFSPGQGRGGYTF. The chain employs TRBV5-1 and TRBJ1-2, with 9 bases lining up with TRBD1. The CDR3 is 16 residues long. V gave up 2 bases and J gave up 8 bases; unmatched junction bases: 13. CDR1 SGHRS and CDR2 YFSETQ come from the germline V gene.

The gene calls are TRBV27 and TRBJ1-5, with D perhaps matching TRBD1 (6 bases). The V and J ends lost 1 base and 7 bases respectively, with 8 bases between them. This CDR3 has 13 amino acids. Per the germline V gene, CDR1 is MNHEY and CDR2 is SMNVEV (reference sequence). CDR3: CASSLWGGQPQHF. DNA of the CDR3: TGTGCCAGCAGTTTATGGGGGGGCCAGCCCCAGCATTTT.

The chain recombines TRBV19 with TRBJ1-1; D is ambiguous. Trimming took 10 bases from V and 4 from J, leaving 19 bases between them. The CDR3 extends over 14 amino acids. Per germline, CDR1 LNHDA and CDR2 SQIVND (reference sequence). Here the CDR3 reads CATSGGIWSTEAFF. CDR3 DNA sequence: TGTGCCACCAGTGGCGGGATTTGGAGCACTGAAGCTTTCTTT.

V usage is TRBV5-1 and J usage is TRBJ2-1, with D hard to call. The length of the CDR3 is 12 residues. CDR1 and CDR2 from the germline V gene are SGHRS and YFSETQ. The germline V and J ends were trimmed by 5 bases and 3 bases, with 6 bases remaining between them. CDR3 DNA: TGCGCCAGCAGGGGCAGCTACAATGAGCAGTTCTTC. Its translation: CASRGSYNEQFF.

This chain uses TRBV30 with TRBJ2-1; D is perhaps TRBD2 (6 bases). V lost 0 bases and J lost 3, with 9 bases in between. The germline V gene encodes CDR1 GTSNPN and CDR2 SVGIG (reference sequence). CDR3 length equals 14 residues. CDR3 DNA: TGTGCCTGGAGTGTAACGGGGGACTACAATGAGCAGTTCTTC. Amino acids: CAWSVTGDYNEQFF.

The CDR3 DNA reads as TGTGCCAGTAGTTCAATGGGACTAGCTTACGAGCAGTACTTC. Encoded protein: CASSSMGLAYEQYF. J is TRBJ2-7 and V is TRBV19, with 9 bases fitting TRBD2. V lost 5 bases, J lost 4 bases, and 6 bases stayed unmatched. The CDR3 runs 14 residues. CDR1 and CDR2 from the germline V gene are LNHDA and SQIVND (reference sequence).

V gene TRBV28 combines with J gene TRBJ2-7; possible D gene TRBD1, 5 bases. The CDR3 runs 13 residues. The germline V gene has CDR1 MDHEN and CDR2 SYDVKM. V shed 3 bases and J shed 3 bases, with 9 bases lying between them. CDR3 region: CASSLGQGYEQYF. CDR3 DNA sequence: TGTGCCAGCAGTTTGGGGCAGGGCTACGAGCAGTACTTC. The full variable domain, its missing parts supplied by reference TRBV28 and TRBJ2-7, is DVKVTQSSRYLVKRTGEKVFLECVQDMDHENMFWYRQDPGLGLRLIYFSYDVKMKEKGDIPEGYSVSREKKERFSLILESASTNQTSMYLCASSLGQGYEQYFGPGTRLTVT.

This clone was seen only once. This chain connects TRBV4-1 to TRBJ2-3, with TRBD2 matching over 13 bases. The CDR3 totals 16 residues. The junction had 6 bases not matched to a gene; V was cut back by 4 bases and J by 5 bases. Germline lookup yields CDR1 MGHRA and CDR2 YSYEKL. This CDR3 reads CASSPGLAGEGDTQYF. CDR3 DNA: TGCGCCAGCAGCCCAGGACTAGCGGGAGAAGGAGATACGCAGTATTTT.

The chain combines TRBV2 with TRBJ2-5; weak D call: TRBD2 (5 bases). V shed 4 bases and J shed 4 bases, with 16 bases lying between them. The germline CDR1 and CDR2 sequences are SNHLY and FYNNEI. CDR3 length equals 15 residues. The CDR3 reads CASSGMPGLLETQYF. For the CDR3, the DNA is TGTGCCAGCAGTGGAATGCCGGGGTTGTTAGAGACCCAGTACTTC.